This record covers a single T cell receptor beta chain. V was trimmed by 3 bases and J by 0 bases, leaving 14 bases between them. Germline-derived CDR1 and CDR2 are MNHNY and SVGAGI (reference sequence). This CDR3 has 16 residues. The sample originates from a study of blood T cell repertoires in COVID-19. TCRdb's table, derived via immunoSEQ multiplex PCR, lists solely in-frame clones and lacks some. The data hold 350,000 to 400,000 clones, with 90% observed a single time. The sequenced material came from peripheral blood. This rearrangement joins TRBV6-6 to TRBJ1-1; D is possibly TRBD1 (5 bases). The sequence derives from a man between 18 and 35 years old with active or convalescent COVID-19. CDR3 loop: CASSYRAGRLNTEAFF. In nucleotides, the CDR3 is TGTGCCAGCAGTTATAGGGCAGGGAGGCTGAACACTGAAGCTTTCTTT.